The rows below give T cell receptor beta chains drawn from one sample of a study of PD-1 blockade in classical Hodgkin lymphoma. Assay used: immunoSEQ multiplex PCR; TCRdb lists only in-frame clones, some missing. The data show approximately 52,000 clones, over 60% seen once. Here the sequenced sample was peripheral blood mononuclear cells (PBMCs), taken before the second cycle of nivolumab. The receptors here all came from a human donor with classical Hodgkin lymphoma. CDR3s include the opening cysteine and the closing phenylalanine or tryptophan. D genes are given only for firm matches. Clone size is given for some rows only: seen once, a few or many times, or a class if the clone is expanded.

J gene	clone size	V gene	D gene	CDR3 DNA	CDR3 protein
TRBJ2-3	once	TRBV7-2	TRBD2	TGTGCCAGCAGATCCGGACTAGCGGGTTATAGCACAGATACGCAGTATTTT	CASRSGLAGYSTDTQYF
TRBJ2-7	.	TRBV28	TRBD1	TGTGCCAGCAGCCAGGACAGGGACGAGCAGTACTTC	CASSQDRDEQYF
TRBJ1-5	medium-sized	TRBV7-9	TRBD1	TGTGCCAGCAGCCCTACAGGGGGTAGCAATCAGCCCCAGCATTTT	CASSPTGGSNQPQHF
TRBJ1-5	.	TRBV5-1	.	TGCGCCAGCAGCTTGGAGTTGGACCCTCCGGCTTCCAATCAGCCCCAGCATTTT	CASSLELDPPASNQPQHF
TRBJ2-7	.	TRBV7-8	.	TGTGCCAGCAGCTTAGGTCGGGCCACCTACGAGCAGTACTTC	CASSLGRATYEQYF
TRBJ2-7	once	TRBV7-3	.	TGTGCCAGCAGCTTAAACCCGGACTACGAGCAGTACTTC	CASSLNPDYEQYF
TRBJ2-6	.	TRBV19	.	TGTGCCAGCGTCCCCTACCCAGGGTCAGGGGCCAACGTCCTGACTTTC	CASVPYPGSGANVLTF
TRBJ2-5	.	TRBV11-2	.	TGTGCCAGCAGCTCGGAAGTAGGGCGCGGGACCCAGTACTTC	CASSSEVGRGTQYF
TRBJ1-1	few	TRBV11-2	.	TGTGCCAGCAGCTTAGTCACGGGTAACGCTGAAGCTTTCTTT	CASSLVTGNAEAFF
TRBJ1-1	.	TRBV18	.	TGTGCCAGCTCACCCCCACTAAATACTGAAGCTTTCTTT	CASSPPLNTEAFF
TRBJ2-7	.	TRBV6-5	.	TGTGCCAGCAGTTCAAGGGGCGAGCAGTACTTC	CASSSRGEQYF
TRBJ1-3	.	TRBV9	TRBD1	TGTGCCAGCAGCGTAGAGACAGGGAAAGTAGACACCATATATTTT	CASSVETGKVDTIYF
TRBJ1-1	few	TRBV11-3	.	TGTGCCAGCAGCTTAGGACGGTACACTGAAGCTTTCTTT	CASSLGRYTEAFF
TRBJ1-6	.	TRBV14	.	TGTGCCAGCAGCCAAGCACAGTCACCCCTCCACTTT	CASSQAQSPLHF
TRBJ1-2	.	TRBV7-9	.	TGTGCCAGCAGCTTAGTAGCAGACCGCGGCTACACCTTC	CASSLVADRGYTF
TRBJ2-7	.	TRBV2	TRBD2	TGTGCCTCCAGGACTAGCGGTTCCTACGAGCAGTACTTC	CASRTSGSYEQYF
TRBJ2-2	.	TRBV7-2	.	TGTGCCAGCAGCTTAGGACCCATAGGGGAGCTGTTTTTT	CASSLGPIGELFF
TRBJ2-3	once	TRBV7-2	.	TGTGCCAGCAGCCCGGGTCCGAAAGGCACAGATACGCAGTATTTT	CASSPGPKGTDTQYF
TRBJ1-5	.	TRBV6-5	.	TGTGCCAGCAGCCCCGGGCAGGTTAGCAATCAGCCCCAGCATTTT	CASSPGQVSNQPQHF
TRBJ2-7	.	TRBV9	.	TGTGCCAGCAGCTCCGGGACGCTTAGCTCCTACGAGCAGTACTTC	CASSSGTLSSYEQYF
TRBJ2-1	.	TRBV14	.	TGTGCCAGCAGCCAGGGGTCCGGGTCCTACAATGAGCAGTTCTTC	CASSQGSGSYNEQFF
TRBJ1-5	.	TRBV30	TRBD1	TGTGCCTGGATGAAGCAGGGGGGAGGTGATCAGCCCCAGCATTTT	CAWMKQGGGDQPQHF
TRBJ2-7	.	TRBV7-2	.	TGTGCCAGCAGCTTATGGGCAGGCCAAGAGCAGTACTTC	CASSLWAGQEQYF
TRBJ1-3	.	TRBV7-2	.	TGTGCCAGCAGCCTCACAGCTAACCGCCACTCTGGAAACACCATATATTTT	CASSLTANRHSGNTIYF
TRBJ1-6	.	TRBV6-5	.	TGTGCCAGCAGTTACTCGACCCAGGGGATTACTTCACCCCTCCACTTT	CASSYSTQGITSPLHF
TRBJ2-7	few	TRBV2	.	TGTGCCAGGGTGCGGGTCCACGAGCAGTACTTC	CARVRVHEQYF
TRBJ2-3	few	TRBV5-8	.	TGTGCCAGCAGCTTGGCGGGAGCCACAGATACGCAGTATTTT	CASSLAGATDTQYF
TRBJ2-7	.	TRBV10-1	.	TGCGCCAGCAGTGAGGTGCACTCCTACGAGCAGTACTTC	CASSEVHSYEQYF
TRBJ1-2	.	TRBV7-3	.	TGTGCCAGCAGCTTAAAAGCGACCGCTATCAACTATGGCTACACCTTC	CASSLKATAINYGYTF
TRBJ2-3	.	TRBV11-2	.	TGTGCCAGCAGCTTACTACCGACAGGGACTATCCGCACAGATACGCAGTATTTT	CASSLLPTGTIRTDTQYF
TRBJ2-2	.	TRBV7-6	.	TGTGCCAGCACCAGATCGACAGGCGGGGGCGGGGAGCTGTTTTTT	CASTRSTGGGGELFF
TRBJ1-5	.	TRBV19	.	TGTGCCAGTAGCGGAGAGCTCCATCAGCCCCAGCATTTT	CASSGELHQPQHF
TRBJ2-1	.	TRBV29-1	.	TGCAGCGCTGATGGGGGCTTTGGATACAATGAGCAGTTCTTC	CSADGGFGYNEQFF
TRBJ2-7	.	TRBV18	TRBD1	TGTGCCAGCTCACCCGGACCAGGGGGATACTACGAGCAGTACTTC	CASSPGPGGYYEQYF
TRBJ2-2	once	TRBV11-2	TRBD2	TGTGCCAGCAGCTTCAAAAGCGGGAGTGGCACCGGGGAGCTGTTTTTT	CASSFKSGSGTGELFF